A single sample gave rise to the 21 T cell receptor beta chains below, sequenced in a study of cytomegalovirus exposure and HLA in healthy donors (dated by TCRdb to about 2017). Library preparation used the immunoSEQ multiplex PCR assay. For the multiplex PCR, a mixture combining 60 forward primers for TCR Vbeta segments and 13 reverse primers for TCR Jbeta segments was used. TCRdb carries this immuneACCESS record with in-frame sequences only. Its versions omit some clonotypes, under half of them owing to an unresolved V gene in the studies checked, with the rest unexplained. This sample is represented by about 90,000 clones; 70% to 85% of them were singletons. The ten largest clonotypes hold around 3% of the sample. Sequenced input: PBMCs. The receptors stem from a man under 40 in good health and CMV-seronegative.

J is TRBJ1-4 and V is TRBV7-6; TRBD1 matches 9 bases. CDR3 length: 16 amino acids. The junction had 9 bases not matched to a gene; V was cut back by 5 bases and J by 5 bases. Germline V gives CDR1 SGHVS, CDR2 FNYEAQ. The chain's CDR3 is CASSRTGTGINEKLFF. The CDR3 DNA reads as TGTGCCAGCAGCCGCACCGGGACAGGGATCAATGAAAAACTGTTTTTT.

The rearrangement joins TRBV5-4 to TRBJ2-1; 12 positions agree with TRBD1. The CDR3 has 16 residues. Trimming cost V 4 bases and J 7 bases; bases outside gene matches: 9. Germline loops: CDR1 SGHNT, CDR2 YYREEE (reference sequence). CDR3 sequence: CASSRGTGGSLNEQFF. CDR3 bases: TGTGCCAGCAGCCGGGGGACAGGGGGCTCCCTGAATGAGCAGTTCTTC.

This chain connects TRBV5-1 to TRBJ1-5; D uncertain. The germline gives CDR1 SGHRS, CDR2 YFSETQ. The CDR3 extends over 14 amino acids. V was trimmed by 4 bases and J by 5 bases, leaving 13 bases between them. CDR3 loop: CASSEDPADQPQHF. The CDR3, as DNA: TGCGCCAGCAGCGAAGATCCCGCAGATCAGCCCCAGCATTTT.

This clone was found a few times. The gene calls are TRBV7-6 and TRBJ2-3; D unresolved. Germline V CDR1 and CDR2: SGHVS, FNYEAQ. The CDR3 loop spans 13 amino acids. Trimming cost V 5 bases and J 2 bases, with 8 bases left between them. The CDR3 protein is CASSTLYTDTQYF. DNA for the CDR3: TGTGCCAGCAGCACCCTCTACACAGATACGCAGTATTTT.

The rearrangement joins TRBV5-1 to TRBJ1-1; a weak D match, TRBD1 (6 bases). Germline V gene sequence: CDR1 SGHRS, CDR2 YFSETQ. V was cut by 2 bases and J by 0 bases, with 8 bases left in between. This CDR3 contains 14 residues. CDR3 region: CASSFTGLNTEAFF. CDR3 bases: TGCGCCAGCAGCTTCACAGGGTTGAACACTGAAGCTTTCTTT.

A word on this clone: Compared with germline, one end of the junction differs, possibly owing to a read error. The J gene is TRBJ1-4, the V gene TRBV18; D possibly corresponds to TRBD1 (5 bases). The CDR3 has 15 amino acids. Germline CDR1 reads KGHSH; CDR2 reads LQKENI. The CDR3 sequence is CASSPGGSGSRETIF. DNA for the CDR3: TGTGCCAGCTCACCGGGGGGGTCTGGGAGCCGGGAGACAATTTTT.

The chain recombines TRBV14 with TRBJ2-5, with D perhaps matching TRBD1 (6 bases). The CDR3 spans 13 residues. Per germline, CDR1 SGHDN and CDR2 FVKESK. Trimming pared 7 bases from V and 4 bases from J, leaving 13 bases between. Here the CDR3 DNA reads TGTGCCAGCAAAGGACAGCCAGGAGAGACCCAGTACTTC. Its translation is CASKGQPGETQYF. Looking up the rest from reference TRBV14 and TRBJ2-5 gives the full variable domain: EAGVTQFPSHSVIEKGQTVTLRCDPISGHDNLYWYRRVMGKEIKFLLHFVKESKQDESGMPNNRFLAERTGGTYSTLKVQPAELEDSGVYFCASKGQPGETQYFGPGTRLLVL.

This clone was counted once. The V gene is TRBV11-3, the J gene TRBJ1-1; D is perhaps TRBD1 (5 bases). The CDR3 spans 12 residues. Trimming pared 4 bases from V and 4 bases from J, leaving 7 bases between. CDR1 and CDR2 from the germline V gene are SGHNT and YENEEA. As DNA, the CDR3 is TGTGCCAGCAGCTCCGACAGCACTGAAGCTTTCTTT. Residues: CASSSDSTEAFF.

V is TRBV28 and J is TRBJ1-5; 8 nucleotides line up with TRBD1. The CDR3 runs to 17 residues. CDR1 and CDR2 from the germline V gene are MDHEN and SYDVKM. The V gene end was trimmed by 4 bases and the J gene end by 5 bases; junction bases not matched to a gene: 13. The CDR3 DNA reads TGTGCCAGCAGTTCTGGACAGGGCGGGATTGTAGATCAGCCCCAGCATTTT. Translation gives CASSSGQGGIVDQPQHF.

The CDR3 nucleotides are TGTGCCAGCAGGATCTTACCAGTCAGCGGGGGGTACAATGAGCAGTTCTTC. Protein: CASRILPVSGGYNEQFF. This chain uses TRBV5-4 with TRBJ2-1; 9 bases are shared with TRBD2. The V gene's germline CDR1 is SGHNT and CDR2 YYREEE (reference sequence). The length of the CDR3 is 17 residues. V was clipped by 5 bases and J by 4 bases; unmatched bases: 13.

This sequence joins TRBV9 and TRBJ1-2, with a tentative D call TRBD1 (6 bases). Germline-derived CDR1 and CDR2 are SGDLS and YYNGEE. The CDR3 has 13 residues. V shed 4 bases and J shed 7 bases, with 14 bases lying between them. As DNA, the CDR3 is TGTGCCAGCAGCCTGGGGGGGGGCCGTGGCTACACCTTC. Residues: CASSLGGGRGYTF.

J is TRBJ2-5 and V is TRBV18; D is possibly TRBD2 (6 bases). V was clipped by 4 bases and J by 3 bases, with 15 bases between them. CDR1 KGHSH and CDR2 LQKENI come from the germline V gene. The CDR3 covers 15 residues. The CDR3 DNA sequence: TGTGCCAGCTCACTACAAACCGGGACTGAAGAGACCCAGTACTTC. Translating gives CASSLQTGTEETQYF.

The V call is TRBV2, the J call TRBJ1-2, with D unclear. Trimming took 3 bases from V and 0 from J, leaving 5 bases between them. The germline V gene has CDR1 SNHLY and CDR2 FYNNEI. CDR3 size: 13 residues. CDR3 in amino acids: CASSEGANYGYTF. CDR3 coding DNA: TGTGCCAGCAGTGAGGGAGCTAACTATGGCTACACCTTC.

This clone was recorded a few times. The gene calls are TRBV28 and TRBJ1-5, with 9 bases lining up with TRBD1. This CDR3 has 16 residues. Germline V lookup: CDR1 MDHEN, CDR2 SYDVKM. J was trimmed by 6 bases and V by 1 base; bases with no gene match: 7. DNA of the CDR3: TGTGCCAGCAGTTTATCGCCGGGACAGGGAGGTCAGCCCCAGCATTTT. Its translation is CASSLSPGQGGQPQHF.

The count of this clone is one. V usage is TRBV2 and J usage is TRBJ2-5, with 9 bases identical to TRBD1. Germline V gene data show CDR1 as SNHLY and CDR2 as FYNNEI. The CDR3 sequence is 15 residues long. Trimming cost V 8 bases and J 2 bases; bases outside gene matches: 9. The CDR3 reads CASARPTGGQETQYF. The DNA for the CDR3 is TGTGCCAGCGCCCGACCGACAGGGGGGCAAGAGACCCAGTACTTC.

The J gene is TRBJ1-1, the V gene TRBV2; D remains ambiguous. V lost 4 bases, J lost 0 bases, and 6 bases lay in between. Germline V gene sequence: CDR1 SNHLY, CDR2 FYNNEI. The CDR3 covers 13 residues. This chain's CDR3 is CASSVAMNTEAFF. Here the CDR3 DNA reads TGTGCCAGCAGTGTAGCCATGAACACTGAAGCTTTCTTT.

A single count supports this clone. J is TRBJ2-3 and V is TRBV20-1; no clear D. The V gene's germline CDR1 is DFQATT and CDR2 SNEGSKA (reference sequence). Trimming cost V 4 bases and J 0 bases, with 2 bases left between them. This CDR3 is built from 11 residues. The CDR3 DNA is TGCAGTGCTACTAGCACAGATACGCAGTATTTT. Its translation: CSATSTDTQYF.

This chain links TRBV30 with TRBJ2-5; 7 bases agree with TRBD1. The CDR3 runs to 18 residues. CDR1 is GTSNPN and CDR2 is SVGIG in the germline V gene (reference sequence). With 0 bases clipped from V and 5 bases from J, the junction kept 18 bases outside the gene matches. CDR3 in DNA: TGTGCCTGGAGTGTAACCCCCGCCAGTACAGGGGTATCGGAGACCCAGTACTTC. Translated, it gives CAWSVTPASTGVSETQYF.

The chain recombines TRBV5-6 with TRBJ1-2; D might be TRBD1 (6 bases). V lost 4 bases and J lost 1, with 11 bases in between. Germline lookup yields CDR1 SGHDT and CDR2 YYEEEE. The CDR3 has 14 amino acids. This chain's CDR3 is CASSVGHLNYGYTF. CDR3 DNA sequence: TGTGCCAGCAGCGTGGGACACCTTAACTATGGCTACACCTTC. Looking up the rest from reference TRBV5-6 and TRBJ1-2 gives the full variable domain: DAGVTQSPTHLIKTRGQQVTLRCSPKSGHDTVSWYQQALGQGPQFIFQYYEEEERQRGNFPDRFSGHQFPNYSSELNVNALLLGDSALYLCASSVGHLNYGYTFGSGTRLTVV.

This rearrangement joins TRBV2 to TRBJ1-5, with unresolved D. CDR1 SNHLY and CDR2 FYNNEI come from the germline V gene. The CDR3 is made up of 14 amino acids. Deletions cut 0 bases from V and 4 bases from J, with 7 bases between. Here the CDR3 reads CASSEAFLNQPQHF. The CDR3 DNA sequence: TGTGCCAGCAGTGAAGCCTTCTTAAATCAGCCCCAGCATTTT.

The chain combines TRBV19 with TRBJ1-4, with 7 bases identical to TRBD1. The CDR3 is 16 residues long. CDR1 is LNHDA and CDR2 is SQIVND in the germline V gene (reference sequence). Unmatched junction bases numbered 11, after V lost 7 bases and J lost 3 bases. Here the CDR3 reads CASTATGPGANEKLFF. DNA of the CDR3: TGTGCCAGTACCGCGACAGGGCCAGGGGCTAATGAAAAACTGTTTTTT.